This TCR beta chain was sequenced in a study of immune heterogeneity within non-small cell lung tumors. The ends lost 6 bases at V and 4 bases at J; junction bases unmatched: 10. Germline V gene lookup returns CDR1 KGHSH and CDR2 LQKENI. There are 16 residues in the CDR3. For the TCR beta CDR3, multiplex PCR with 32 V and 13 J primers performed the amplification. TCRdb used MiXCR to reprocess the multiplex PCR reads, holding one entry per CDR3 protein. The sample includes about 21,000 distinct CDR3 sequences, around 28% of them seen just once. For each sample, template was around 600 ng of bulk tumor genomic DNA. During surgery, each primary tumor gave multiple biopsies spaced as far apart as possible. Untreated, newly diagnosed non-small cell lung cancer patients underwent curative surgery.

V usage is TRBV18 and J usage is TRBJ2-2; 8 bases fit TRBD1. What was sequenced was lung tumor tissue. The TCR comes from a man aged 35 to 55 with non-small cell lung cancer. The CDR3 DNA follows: TGTGCCAGCTCCCGACTCGACAGGGGACTCACCGGGGAGCTGTTTTTT. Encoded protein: CASSRLDRGLTGELFF.